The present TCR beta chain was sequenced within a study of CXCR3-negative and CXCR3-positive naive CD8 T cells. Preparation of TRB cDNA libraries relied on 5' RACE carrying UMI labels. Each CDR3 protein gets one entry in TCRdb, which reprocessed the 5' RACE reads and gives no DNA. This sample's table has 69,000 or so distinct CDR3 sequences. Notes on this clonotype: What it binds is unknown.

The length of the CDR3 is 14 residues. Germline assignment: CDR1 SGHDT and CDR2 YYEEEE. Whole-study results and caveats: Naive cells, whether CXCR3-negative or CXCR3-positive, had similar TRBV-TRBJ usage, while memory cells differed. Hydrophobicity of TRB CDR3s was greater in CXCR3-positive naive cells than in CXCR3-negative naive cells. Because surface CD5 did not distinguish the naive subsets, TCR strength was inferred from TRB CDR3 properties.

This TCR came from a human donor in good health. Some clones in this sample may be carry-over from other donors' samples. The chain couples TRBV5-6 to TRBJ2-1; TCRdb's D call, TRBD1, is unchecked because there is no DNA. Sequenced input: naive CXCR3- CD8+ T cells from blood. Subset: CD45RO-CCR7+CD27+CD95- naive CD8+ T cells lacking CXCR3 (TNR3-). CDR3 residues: CASSIGTGGYKQFF.